This T cell receptor beta chain was sequenced during a study of T cell changes during pregnancy in multiple sclerosis. Trimming took 3 bases from V and 0 from J, leaving 10 bases between them. The germline CDR1 and CDR2 sequences are MNHEY and SMNVEV (reference sequence). The CDR3 runs 15 residues. TCRdb keeps only in-frame clones here, not all; method: immunoSEQ multiplex PCR. The sample lists 100,000 or so clones, about 93% seen once, with over 0.85% in the top ten. The source was peripheral blood, collected after pregnancy. The rearrangement uses TRBV27 and TRBJ2-3, with D tentatively TRBD2 (6 bases). The receptor was isolated from a female donor with multiple sclerosis, enrolled in a pregnancy study. The CDR3 sequence is CASSFGGRSTDTQYF. CDR3 nucleotide sequence: TGTGCCAGCAGTTTTGGAGGGAGGAGCACAGATACGCAGTATTTT.